The present entry profiles one T cell receptor beta chain with its context. Its antigen is still unknown. The ends were cut back, 1 base at V and 4 bases at J, with 8 bases in the middle. Germline CDR1 SNHLY, CDR2 FYNNEI. The CDR3 consists of 14 residues. The data originate from a study of graft-versus-host responses after intestinal transplantation. Turning to the study itself: Anti-thymocyte globulin was used for induction in all recipients, who then took tacrolimus and steroids for approximately 3 years.

TCRdb keeps only in-frame clones here, not all; method: immunoSEQ multiplex PCR. The table lists tens of thousands of clones, approximately 90% of them singletons. Overall study findings and caveats: Graft-donor T cell macrochimerism in patients accompanied high graft-versus-host to host-versus-graft clonal ratios in allografts.

The TCR sequence derives from a human patient who received an intestinal transplant, so some T cells may come from the graft donor. Sequencing used PBMCs, obtained 98 days after intestinal transplantation. The genes are TRBV2 and TRBJ2-1; D remains ambiguous. CDR3 residues: CASSEEVRYNEQFF. The CDR3 nucleotides are TGTGCCAGCAGTGAAGAGGTCAGGTACAATGAGCAGTTCTTC.